The T cell receptor beta chain under discussion was sequenced for a study of cytomegalovirus exposure and HLA in healthy donors. Overall study findings and caveats: Segments of the TCR beta V type were, in most cases, productive about 87% or about 30% of the time in an earlier analysis.

This clone appeared a single time. Its antigen is not identified. The PCR used 60 Vbeta and 13 Jbeta primers. Generated by immunoSEQ multiplex PCR, the TCRdb table keeps only in-frame clones and is missing some. The repertoire consists of more than 95,000 clones, with 81% occurring once and the leading ten covering 3.9%. Trimming removed 2 bases from V and 7 bases from J; junction bases left unmatched: 10. The CDR3 is 16 amino acids. Germline V lookup: CDR1 SEHNR, CDR2 FQNEAQ (reference sequence). Sequenced input: PBMCs. This rearrangement joins TRBV7-9 to TRBJ2-1; TRBD1 matches 8 bases. This clonotype was obtained from a woman between 25 and 40 years old in good health and CMV-seronegative. The CDR3 DNA follows: TGTGCCAGCAGCTTACCCTCGGACAGGGTCAGGAATGAGCAGTTCTTC. Translation gives CASSLPSDRVRNEQFF.